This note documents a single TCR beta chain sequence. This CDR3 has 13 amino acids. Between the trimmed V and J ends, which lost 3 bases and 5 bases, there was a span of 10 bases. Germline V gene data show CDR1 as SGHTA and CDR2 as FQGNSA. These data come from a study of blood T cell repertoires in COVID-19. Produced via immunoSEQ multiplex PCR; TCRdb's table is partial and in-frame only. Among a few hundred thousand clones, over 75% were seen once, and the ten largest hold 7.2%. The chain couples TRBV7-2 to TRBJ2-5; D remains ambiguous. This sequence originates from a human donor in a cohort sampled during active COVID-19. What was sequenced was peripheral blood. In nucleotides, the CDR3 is TGTGCCAGCAGCTTTTCAACCGCGGAGACCCAGTACTTC. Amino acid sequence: CASSFSTAETQYF.